Listed here are 28 T cell receptor beta chains from one sample, sequenced in a study of T cell responses to AZD1222 COVID-19 vaccine. Clones were sequenced by immunoSEQ multiplex PCR, and TCRdb holds only the in-frame ones, with some missing. The sample yields approximately 120,000 clones, about 87% seen once. The sample here was peripheral blood, taken on day 0 of AZD1222 vaccination. All receptors come from an adult in good health.

CDR3 sequence (DNA): TGCAGCGTTGGTCCGGCAGGGGGTGCCAATCAGCCCCAGCATTTT. Translation: CSVGPAGGANQPQHF. The chain employs TRBV29-1 and TRBJ1-5; 7 nucleotides match TRBD1. With V trimmed by 4 bases and J by 3 bases, 9 bases remained unmatched. The CDR3 covers 15 residues. Germline V CDR1 and CDR2: SQVTM, ANQGSEA.

V gene TRBV20-1 combines with J gene TRBJ1-1; D is ambiguous. Germline V CDR1 and CDR2: DFQATT, SNEGSKA (reference sequence). This CDR3 is built from 11 residues. Here the CDR3 DNA reads TGCAGAGTCTCCGGAGGCACTGAAGCTTTCTTT. Amino acid sequence: CRVSGGTEAFF.

The rearrangement joins TRBV27 to TRBJ2-1, with a tentative D call TRBD2 (5 bases). Germline CDR1 reads MNHEY; CDR2 reads SMNVEV (reference sequence). V lost 7 bases, J lost 9 bases, and 16 bases lay in between. This CDR3 spans 13 amino acids. The DNA for the CDR3 is TGTGCCAGCAACGTAATCGGAGGCGGTGAGCAGTTCTTC. Protein product: CASNVIGGGEQFF.

The rearrangement links TRBV5-1 to TRBJ2-2; TRBD1 is a possible D gene (5 bases). V was trimmed by 4 bases and J by 5 bases, leaving 15 bases between them. The CDR3 is made up of 15 amino acids. In germline, CDR1 is SGHRS, CDR2 YFSETQ. Here the CDR3 DNA reads TGCGCCAGCAGCCTTAGCCCCCCAGGGACCGGGGAGCTGTTTTTT. Protein sequence: CASSLSPPGTGELFF. Complete variable domain (other parts from reference TRBV5-1 and TRBJ2-2): KAGVTQTPRYLIKTRGQQVTLSCSPISGHRSVSWYQQTPGQGLQFLFEYFSETQRNKGNFPGRFSGRQFSNSRSEMNVSTLELGDSALYLCASSLSPPGTGELFFGEGSRLTVL.

The V call is TRBV27, the J call TRBJ2-7; tentatively, D is TRBD1 or TRBD2 (5 bases each). This CDR3 is built from 15 residues. V was trimmed by 5 bases and J by 3 bases, leaving 17 bases between them. Germline V CDR1 and CDR2: MNHEY, SMNVEV (reference sequence). The CDR3, as DNA: TGTGCCAGCAGTGCTACCGGGACGGGGAACTACGAGCAGTACTTC. Its translation is CASSATGTGNYEQYF.

The CDR3 loop reads CASSRQGGYGYTF. The CDR3 coding sequence is TGTGCCAGCAGTCGACAGGGGGGCTATGGCTACACCTTC. The V call is TRBV28, the J call TRBJ1-2; the match to TRBD1 covers 9 bases. Germline V gene data show CDR1 as MDHEN and CDR2 as SYDVKM. V trimming: 5 bases; J trimming: 4 bases; junction bases outside the gene matches: 2. This CDR3 comprises 13 residues.

The chain has TRBV28 and TRBJ2-7; D gene uncertain. Germline V CDR1 and CDR2: MDHEN, SYDVKM. This CDR3 comprises 14 residues. Trimming removed 6 bases at V and 0 bases at J, with 12 bases between. CDR3 in amino acids: CASREQSPSYEQYF. For the CDR3, the DNA is TGTGCCAGCAGGGAACAGAGCCCCTCCTACGAGCAGTACTTC. Filled out from reference TRBV28 and TRBJ2-7, the complete variable domain reads DVKVTQSSRYLVKRTGEKVFLECVQDMDHENMFWYRQDPGLGLRLIYFSYDVKMKEKGDIPEGYSVSREKKERFSLILESASTNQTSMYLCASREQSPSYEQYFGPGTRLTVT.

V gene TRBV7-2 combines with J gene TRBJ2-7, with 10 bases matching TRBD1. With 4 bases clipped from V and 0 bases from J, the junction kept 15 bases outside the gene matches. The CDR3 consists of 19 residues. Germline-derived CDR1 and CDR2 are SGHTA and FQGNSA. The CDR3 is CASSSLPGQGLGPSYEQYF. As DNA, the CDR3 is TGTGCCAGCAGCTCGCTACCGGGACAGGGGCTGGGGCCCTCCTACGAGCAGTACTTC.

The CDR3 DNA reads TGCGCCAGCAGCCTAGCGGGGACAGGCGAAAATGAAAAACTGTTTTTT. Protein: CASSLAGTGENEKLFF. The chain uses TRBV4-1 and TRBJ1-4, with TRBD1 matching over 8 bases. Trimming at V came to 4 bases and at J to 5 bases, leaving 9 bases not matched to a gene. The germline V gene has CDR1 MGHRA and CDR2 YSYEKL. This CDR3 spans 16 amino acids.

This clone turned up a few times. The chain links TRBV3-1 (or the pseudogene TRBV3-2) to TRBJ2-7, with 8 bases matching TRBD1. V trimming: 4 bases; J trimming: 2 bases; junction bases outside the gene matches: 1. CDR3 length equals 13 residues. The germline V gene has CDR1 LGHDT and CDR2 YNNKEL (reference sequence). As DNA, the CDR3 is TGTGCCAGCAGCCGGACAGGGACCTACGAGCAGTACTTC. It is translated as CASSRTGTYEQYF.

This sequence joins TRBV19 and TRBJ2-1; perhaps TRBD2 as D (5 bases). The germline gives CDR1 LNHDA, CDR2 SQIVND (reference sequence). V was pared by 2 bases and J by 0 bases, with 14 bases between. The CDR3 consists of 17 residues. CDR3: CASSIKGTSASYNEQFF. The CDR3 DNA reads as TGTGCCAGTAGTATAAAGGGAACTAGTGCCTCCTACAATGAGCAGTTCTTC.

V gene TRBV9 combines with J gene TRBJ2-6; tentatively, D is TRBD1 (5 bases). Germline V CDR1 and CDR2: SGDLS, YYNGEE. V was trimmed by 4 bases and J by 0 bases, leaving 17 bases between them. The CDR3 totals 18 residues. This CDR3 is CASSPRVSVTSGANVLTF. In DNA, the CDR3 is TGTGCCAGCAGCCCCAGGGTATCCGTCACCTCTGGGGCCAACGTCCTGACTTTC.

This clone was found once. This rearrangement joins TRBV10-2 to TRBJ2-7, with 16 bases fitting TRBD2. The ends lost 7 bases at V and 2 bases at J; junction bases unmatched: 2. The germline V gene has CDR1 WSHSY and CDR2 SAAADI. The CDR3 is 15 residues long. CDR3: CASTGTSGRAYEQYF. CDR3 bases: TGCGCCAGCACCGGGACTAGCGGGAGGGCCTACGAGCAGTACTTC.

This clone was counted between two and nine times. The chain is built from TRBV11-2 and TRBJ2-1, with 8 positions matching TRBD1. The CDR3 is made up of 16 amino acids. Germline V gene lookup returns CDR1 SGHAT and CDR2 FQNNGV. V lost 0 bases to trimming and J lost 6 bases; unmatched junction nucleotides: 7. The CDR3 coding sequence is TGTGCCAGCAGCTTAGATCTCAGGACAGGGTCCAATGAGCAGTTCTTC. Amino acid sequence: CASSLDLRTGSNEQFF.

The chain is built from TRBV13 and TRBJ2-1, with D perhaps matching TRBD2 (6 bases). CDR3 length: 16 amino acids. Trimming left V 0 bases short and J 7 bases short, with 16 bases between. CDR1 is PRHDT and CDR2 is FYEKMQ in the germline V gene (reference sequence). CDR3 DNA sequence: TGTGCCAGCAGCTTAGGGGCGGGACGGCCGGGGAATGAGCAGTTCTTC. Translated: CASSLGAGRPGNEQFF.

The chain is built from TRBV15 and TRBJ1-2; the D gene is possibly TRBD1 (5 bases). This CDR3 has 14 residues. With 5 bases removed from V and 3 bases from J, the gap between germline ends came to 13 bases. Germline assignment: CDR1 LNHNV and CDR2 YYDKDF (reference sequence). The CDR3, as DNA: TGTGCCACCAGCTCCATCGGCAGGGACTATGGCTACACCTTC. Its protein product is CATSSIGRDYGYTF.

This chain connects TRBV27 to TRBJ2-1, with 9 bases that match TRBD2. Germline loops: CDR1 MNHEY, CDR2 SMNVEV (reference sequence). The CDR3 runs 17 residues. V lost 0 bases to trimming and J lost 4 bases; unmatched junction nucleotides: 7. The CDR3 region is CASSLSSGRTRYNEQFF. The CDR3 region has the DNA TGTGCCAGCAGTTTATCCAGCGGGAGGACGAGATACAATGAGCAGTTCTTC.

This chain uses TRBV19 with TRBJ1-2, with 8 bases fitting TRBD1. This CDR3 has 13 amino acids. V shed 7 bases and J 6 bases; nucleotides not matched to a gene: 7. Germline CDR1 reads LNHDA; CDR2 reads SQIVND (reference sequence). In nucleotides, the CDR3 is TGTGCCAGTACCCCGACAGGGGAGAATGGCTACACCTTC. Translated: CASTPTGENGYTF.

The chain joins TRBV3-1 (or the pseudogene TRBV3-2) to TRBJ1-6; D possibly corresponds to TRBD1 (5 bases). The germline gives CDR1 LGHDT, CDR2 YNNKEL (reference sequence). Trimming cost V 4 bases and J 10 bases, with 20 bases left between them. The CDR3 length is 16 residues. The chain's CDR3 is CASSRGTVELGSPLHF. The CDR3 nucleotides read TGTGCCAGCAGCCGTGGGACGGTGGAGCTGGGGTCACCCCTCCACTTT.

This chain links TRBV19 with TRBJ2-7, with 7 bases fitting TRBD2. Trimming cost V 1 base and J 5 bases; bases outside gene matches: 2. This CDR3 has 13 residues. The germline gives CDR1 LNHDA, CDR2 SQIVND (reference sequence). Here the CDR3 reads CASSIAGGNEQYF. CDR3 nucleotide sequence: TGTGCCAGTAGTATAGCGGGAGGAAACGAGCAGTACTTC.

The rearrangement links TRBV9 to TRBJ2-3; D might be TRBD2 (6 bases). Germline CDR1 and CDR2: SGDLS and YYNGEE. The CDR3 length is 15 residues. Trimming took off 1 base at V and 0 bases at J, with 9 bases between the two ends. The DNA of the CDR3 is TGTGCCAGCAGCGTAACCGGGACTAGCACAGATACGCAGTATTTT. Translated, it gives CASSVTGTSTDTQYF.

The chain links TRBV10-3 to TRBJ2-7, with 8 nucleotides matching TRBD2. V trimming: 10 bases; J trimming: 2 bases; junction bases outside the gene matches: 1. CDR3 length equals 11 residues. The V gene's germline CDR1 is ENHRY and CDR2 SYGVKD. CDR3 bases: TGTGCCACCGGGGGGGCCTACGAGCAGTACTTC. Protein: CATGGAYEQYF.

This clone turned up a few times. The chain carries TRBV7-2 and TRBJ2-2; D remains unclear. This CDR3 contains 12 residues. Germline CDR1 reads SGHTA; CDR2 reads FQGNSA. V was cut by 3 bases and J by 2 bases, with 1 base left in between. The CDR3 reads CASSFNTGELFF. CDR3 bases: TGTGCCAGCAGCTTTAACACCGGGGAGCTGTTTTTT.

The rearrangement uses TRBV5-1 and TRBJ1-1, with D unresolved. The germline CDR1 and CDR2 sequences are SGHRS and YFSETQ. V dropped 1 base and J dropped 0 bases, with 4 bases sitting between them. The CDR3 loop spans 13 amino acids. CDR3: CASSLSVNTEAFF. The CDR3 DNA sequence: TGCGCCAGCAGCTTGTCAGTGAACACTGAAGCTTTCTTT. Filled out from reference TRBV5-1 and TRBJ1-1, the complete variable domain reads KAGVTQTPRYLIKTRGQQVTLSCSPISGHRSVSWYQQTPGQGLQFLFEYFSETQRNKGNFPGRFSGRQFSNSRSEMNVSTLELGDSALYLCASSLSVNTEAFFGQGTRLTVV.

V gene TRBV28 combines with J gene TRBJ2-7; TRBD2 agrees at 10 bases. The germline gives CDR1 MDHEN, CDR2 SYDVKM. This CDR3 comprises 16 residues. V lost 6 bases and J lost 6; bases outside the gene matches: 14. The DNA for the CDR3 is TGTGCCAGCAGCCACCGGGGCCTAGCGGGAGTTGCCGAGCAGTACTTC. This codes for CASSHRGLAGVAEQYF.

The chain uses TRBV5-8 and TRBJ2-6, with 11 bases matching TRBD2. V was pared by 3 bases and J by 3 bases, with 5 bases of the junction left unmatched. Germline V gene data show CDR1 as SGHTS and CDR2 as YDEGEE. The CDR3 loop spans 17 amino acids. CDR3 in amino acids: CASSSSGRTDGANVLTF. CDR3 in DNA: TGTGCCAGCAGCTCTAGCGGGAGGACGGATGGGGCCAACGTCCTGACTTTC. The full variable domain, with the rest looked up from reference TRBV5-8 and TRBJ2-6, is EAGVTQSPTHLIKTRGQQATLRCSPISGHTSVYWYQQALGLGLQFLLWYDEGEERNRGNFPPRFSGRQFPNYSSELNVNALELEDSALYLCASSSSGRTDGANVLTFGAGSRLTVL.

This rearrangement joins TRBV12-3 or TRBV12-4 to TRBJ1-1, with D unresolved. V was clipped by 6 bases and J by 3 bases, with 8 bases between them. The CDR3 covers 12 residues. This CDR3 is CASRPEYTEAFF. The CDR3 DNA reads TGTGCCAGCAGACCAGAATACACTGAAGCTTTCTTT.

V gene TRBV30 combines with J gene TRBJ2-1; 7 nucleotides match TRBD2. Germline CDR1 and CDR2: GTSNPN and SVGIG (reference sequence). V dropped 0 bases and J dropped 9; count of bases not matched to a gene: 8. This CDR3 spans 14 amino acids. In DNA form, the CDR3 reads TGTGCCTGGAGTGTCGGCGGGAGCGGCGTTGAGCAGTTCTTC. Protein: CAWSVGGSGVEQFF.